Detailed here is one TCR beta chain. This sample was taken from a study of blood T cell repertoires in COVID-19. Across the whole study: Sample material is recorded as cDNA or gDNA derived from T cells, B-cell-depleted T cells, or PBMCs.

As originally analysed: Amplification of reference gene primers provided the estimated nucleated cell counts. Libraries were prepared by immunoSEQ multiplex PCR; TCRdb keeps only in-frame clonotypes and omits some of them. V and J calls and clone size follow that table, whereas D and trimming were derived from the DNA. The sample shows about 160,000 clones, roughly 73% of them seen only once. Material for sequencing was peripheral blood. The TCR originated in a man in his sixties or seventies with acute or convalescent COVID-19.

CDR3 sequence reads: CASSPEGGGYNEQFF. Written as DNA, the CDR3 is TGCGCCAGCAGCCCCGAAGGCGGGGGGTACAATGAGCAGTTCTTC. This rearrangement joins TRBV5-1 to TRBJ2-1; 8 nucleotides agree with TRBD2. The germline CDR1 and CDR2 sequences are SGHRS and YFSETQ. This CDR3 is built from 15 residues. The V and J ends lost 4 bases and 4 bases, in that order; junction bases with no gene match: 7. The full variable domain, in which reference TRBV5-1 and TRBJ2-1 provide the parts outside the CDR3, is KAGVTQTPRYLIKTRGQQVTLSCSPISGHRSVSWYQQTPGQGLQFLFEYFSETQRNKGNFPGRFSGRQFSNSRSEMNVSTLELGDSALYLCASSPEGGGYNEQFFGPGTRLTVL.